This T cell receptor (beta chain) comes out of a study of cytomegalovirus exposure and HLA in healthy donors (dated by TCRdb to the late 2010s). Regarding the research as a whole: The roughly 670 repertoires of the first cohort and the roughly 120 validation repertoires were produced on the same platform, according to a later analysis. Along with the approximately 700-subject first cohort, a separate validation cohort of over a hundred different subjects was used. High-throughput TCR immunosequencing, statistical association of individual TCRs with disease status, and machine learning were combined to predict cytomegalovirus infection status. The study was designed to test whether signatures of past pathogen exposure could be identified by cataloging public T cell receptors. The paper as a whole reports these results and caveats: A later analysis had no HLA typing for the validation cohort, so co-occurrence there was scored across all 120 repertoires. According to the authors, the approach could potentially be generalized to other disease states and immunological phenotypes. In vitro tests confirmed that three of the cytomegalovirus-associated TCR beta chains recognize cytomegalovirus antigens. The classifier was reported to diagnose cytomegalovirus status with high specificity and sensitivity in both the original cohort and the validation cohort. Of the cluster scores, about 94% were above 0 in a later analysis, which found that TCRs clustered in the first cohort also tended to co-occur in the approximately 120 validation repertoires. A total of fewer than 200 TCR beta chains were listed by the study as associated with cytomegalovirus. Across donors, most TCR sequences were observed very rarely, whereas some public TCRs were present in many individuals.

Of note for this clone: It has no known antigen specificity. No clone much larger than this one lies a single base away; base qualities are absent.

The donors were included in the validation cohort of 120 subjects, a group kept apart from the roughly 670-subject first cohort. The protocol used for the library was the immunoSEQ multiplex PCR assay. The paper's processing steps were these. A statistical classification framework was developed to diagnose cytomegalovirus status using the catalog of TCR beta chain sequences. The clones in this table, taken by TCRdb from immuneACCESS, are in-frame only. Not every clone is retained; where verified, under half of the shortfall comes from an unresolved V gene, and the cause of the rest is unknown. Clone size and the V and J calls come from that table; the DNA yielded D and trimming. This sample lists fewer than 90,000 clones; nearly 95% were detected once. Over 2% of the sample lies in the top ten. This receptor was taken from a woman younger than 35 in good health and CMV-seronegative. Sequenced sample: PBMCs.

CDR3 region: CASSLWDREETQYF. The DNA reads TGTGCCAGCAGCCTATGGGACAGAGAAGAGACCCAGTACTTC. The rearrangement joined TRBV9 to TRBJ2-5, with 7 central nucleotides matching TRBD1. Based on the germline V gene, the CDR1 and CDR2 sequences are SGDLS and YYNGEE. The CDR3 has 14 amino acids, counting the end cysteine and phenylalanine. Only the CDR3 DNA is retained, 42 bases long and in frame from the first base. Here V drops 4 bases and J drops 3 bases, and the junction holds 6 bases not matched to any gene.